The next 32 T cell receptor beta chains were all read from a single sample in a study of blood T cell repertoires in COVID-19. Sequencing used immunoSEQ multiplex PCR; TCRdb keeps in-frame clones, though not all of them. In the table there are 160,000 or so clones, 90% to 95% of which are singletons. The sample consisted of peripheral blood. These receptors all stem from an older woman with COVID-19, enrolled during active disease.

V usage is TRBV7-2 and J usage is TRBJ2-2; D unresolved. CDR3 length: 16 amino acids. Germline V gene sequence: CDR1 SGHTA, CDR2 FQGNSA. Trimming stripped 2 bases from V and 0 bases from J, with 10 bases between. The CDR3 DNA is TGTGCCAGCAGCTTATATGCGATATCGAACACCGGGGAGCTGTTTTTT. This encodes CASSLYAISNTGELFF.

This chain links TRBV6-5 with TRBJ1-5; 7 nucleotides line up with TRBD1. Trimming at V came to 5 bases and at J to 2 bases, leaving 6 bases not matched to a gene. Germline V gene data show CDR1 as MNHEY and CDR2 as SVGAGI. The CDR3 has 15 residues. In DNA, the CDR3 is TGTGCCAGCAGTACCGGACAGGCGGGCAATCAGCCCCAGCATTTT. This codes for CASSTGQAGNQPQHF.

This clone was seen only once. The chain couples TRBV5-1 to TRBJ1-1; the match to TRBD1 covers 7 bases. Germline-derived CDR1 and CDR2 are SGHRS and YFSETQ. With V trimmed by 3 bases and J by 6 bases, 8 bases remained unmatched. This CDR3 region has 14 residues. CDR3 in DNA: TGCGCCAGCAGCTCCGACAGGGAAGGCGCTGAAGCTTTCTTT. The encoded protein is CASSSDREGAEAFF. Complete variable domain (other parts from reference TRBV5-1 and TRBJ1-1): KAGVTQTPRYLIKTRGQQVTLSCSPISGHRSVSWYQQTPGQGLQFLFEYFSETQRNKGNFPGRFSGRQFSNSRSEMNVSTLELGDSALYLCASSSDREGAEAFFGQGTRLTVV.

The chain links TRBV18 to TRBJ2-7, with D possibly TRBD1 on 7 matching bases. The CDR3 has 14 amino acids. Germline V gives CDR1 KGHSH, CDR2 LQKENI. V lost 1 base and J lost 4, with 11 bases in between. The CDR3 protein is CASSPQGAGYEQYF. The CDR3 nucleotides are TGTGCCAGCTCACCACAGGGGGCGGGATACGAGCAGTACTTC.

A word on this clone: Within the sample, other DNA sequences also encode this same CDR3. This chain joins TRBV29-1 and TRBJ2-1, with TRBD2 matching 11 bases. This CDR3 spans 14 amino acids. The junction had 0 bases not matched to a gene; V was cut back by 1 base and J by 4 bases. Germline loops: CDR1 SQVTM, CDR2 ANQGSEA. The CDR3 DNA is TGCAGCGTTGAAGCTAGCGGGGGGTACAATGAGCAGTTCTTC. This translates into CSVEASGGYNEQFF.

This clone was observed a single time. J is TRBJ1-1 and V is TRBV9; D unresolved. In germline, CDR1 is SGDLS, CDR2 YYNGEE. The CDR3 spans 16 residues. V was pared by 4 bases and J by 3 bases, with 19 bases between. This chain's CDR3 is CASSFSWTAGDTEAFF. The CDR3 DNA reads TGTGCCAGCAGCTTCTCCTGGACGGCCGGGGACACTGAAGCTTTCTTT.

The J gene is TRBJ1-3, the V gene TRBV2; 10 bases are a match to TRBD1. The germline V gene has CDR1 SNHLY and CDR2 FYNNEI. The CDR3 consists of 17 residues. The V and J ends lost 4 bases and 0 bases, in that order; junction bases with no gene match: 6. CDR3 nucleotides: TGTGCCAGCAGTGTGGGACAGGGGACAAACTCTGGAAACACCATATATTTT. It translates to CASSVGQGTNSGNTIYF.

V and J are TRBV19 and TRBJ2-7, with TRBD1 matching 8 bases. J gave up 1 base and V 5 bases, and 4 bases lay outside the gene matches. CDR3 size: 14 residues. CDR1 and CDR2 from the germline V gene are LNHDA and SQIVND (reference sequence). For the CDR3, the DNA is TGTGCCAGTAGTCCCTGGGACAGGTCCTACGAGCAGTACTTC. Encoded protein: CASSPWDRSYEQYF. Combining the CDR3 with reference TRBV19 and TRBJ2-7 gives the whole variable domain DGGITQSPKYLFRKEGQNVTLSCEQNLNHDAMYWYRQDPGQGLRLIYYSQIVNDFQKGDIAEGYSVSREKKESFPLTVTSAQKNPTAFYLCASSPWDRSYEQYFGPGTRLTVT.

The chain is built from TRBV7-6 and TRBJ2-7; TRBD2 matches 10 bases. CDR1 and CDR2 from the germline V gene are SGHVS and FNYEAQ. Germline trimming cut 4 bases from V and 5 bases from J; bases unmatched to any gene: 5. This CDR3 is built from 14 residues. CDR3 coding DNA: TGTGCCAGCAGCTCGCTAGCGGGGGATCACGAGCAGTACTTC. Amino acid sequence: CASSSLAGDHEQYF.

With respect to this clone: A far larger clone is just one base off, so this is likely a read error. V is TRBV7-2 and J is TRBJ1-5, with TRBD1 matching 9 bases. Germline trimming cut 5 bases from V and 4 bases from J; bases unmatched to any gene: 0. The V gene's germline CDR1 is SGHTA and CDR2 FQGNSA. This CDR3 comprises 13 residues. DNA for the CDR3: TGTGCCAGCAGCGGGACAGGGAATCAGCCCCAGCATTTT. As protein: CASSGTGNQPQHF.

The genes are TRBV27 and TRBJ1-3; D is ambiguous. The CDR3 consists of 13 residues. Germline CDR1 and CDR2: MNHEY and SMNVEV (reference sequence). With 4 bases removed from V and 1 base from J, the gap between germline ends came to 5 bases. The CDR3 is CASSYSSGNTIYF. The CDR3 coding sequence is TGTGCCAGCAGTTACTCGTCTGGAAACACCATATATTTT.

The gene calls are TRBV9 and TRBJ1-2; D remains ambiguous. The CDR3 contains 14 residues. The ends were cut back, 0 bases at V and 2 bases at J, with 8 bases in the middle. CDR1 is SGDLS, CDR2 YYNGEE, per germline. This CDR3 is CASSVAPRNYGYTF. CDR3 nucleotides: TGTGCCAGCAGCGTAGCCCCCAGGAACTATGGCTACACCTTC.

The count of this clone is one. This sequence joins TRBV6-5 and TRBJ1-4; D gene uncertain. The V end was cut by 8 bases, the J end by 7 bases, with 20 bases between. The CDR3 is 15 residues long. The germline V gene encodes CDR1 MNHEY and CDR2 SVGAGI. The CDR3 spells CASSTGPSEGEKLFF. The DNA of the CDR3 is TGTGCCAGCTCTACCGGGCCCTCGGAGGGTGAAAAACTGTTTTTT.

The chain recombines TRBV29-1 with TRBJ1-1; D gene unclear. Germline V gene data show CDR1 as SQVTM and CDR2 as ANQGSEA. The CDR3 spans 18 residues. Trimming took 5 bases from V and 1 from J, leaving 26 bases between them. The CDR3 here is CSVKGRFFSGIENTEAFF. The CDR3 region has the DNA TGCAGCGTTAAAGGCCGATTCTTTTCGGGTATCGAGAACACTGAAGCTTTCTTT.

The CDR3 coding sequence is TGTGCCAGCAGCGATAATGCGGGGTCGGGACAGCCCCAGCATTTT. Translation: CASSDNAGSGQPQHF. The J gene is TRBJ1-5, the V gene TRBV6-5, with no clear D. V gave up 6 bases and J gave up 7 bases, with 19 bases separating them. This CDR3 has 15 residues. Germline V gene sequence: CDR1 MNHEY, CDR2 SVGAGI.

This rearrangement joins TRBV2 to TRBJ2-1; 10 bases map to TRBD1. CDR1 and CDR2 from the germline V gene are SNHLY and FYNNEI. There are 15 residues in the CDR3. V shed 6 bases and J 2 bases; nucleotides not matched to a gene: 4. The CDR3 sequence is CASSADRGPYNEQFF. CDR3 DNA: TGTGCCAGCAGCGCCGACAGGGGGCCCTACAATGAGCAGTTCTTC.

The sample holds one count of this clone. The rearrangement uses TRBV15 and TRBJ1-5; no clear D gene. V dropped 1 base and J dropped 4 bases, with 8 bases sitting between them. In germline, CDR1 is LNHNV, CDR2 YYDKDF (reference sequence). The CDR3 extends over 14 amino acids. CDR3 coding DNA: TGTGCCACCAGCAGAGTCGACATAAATCAGCCCCAGCATTTT. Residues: CATSRVDINQPQHF.

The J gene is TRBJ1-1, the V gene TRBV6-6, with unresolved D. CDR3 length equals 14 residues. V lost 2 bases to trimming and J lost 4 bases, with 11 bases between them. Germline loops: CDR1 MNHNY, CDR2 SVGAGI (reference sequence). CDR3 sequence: CASSYDFRGTEAFF. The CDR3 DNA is TGTGCCAGCAGTTACGATTTCCGGGGCACTGAAGCTTTCTTT.

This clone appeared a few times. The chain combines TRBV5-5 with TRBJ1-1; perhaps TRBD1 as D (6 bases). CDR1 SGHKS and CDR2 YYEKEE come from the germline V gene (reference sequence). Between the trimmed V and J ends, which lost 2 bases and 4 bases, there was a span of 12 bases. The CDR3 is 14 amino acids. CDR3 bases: TGTGCCAGCAGCTTAGTACAGGGTGGCACTGAAGCTTTCTTT. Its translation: CASSLVQGGTEAFF.

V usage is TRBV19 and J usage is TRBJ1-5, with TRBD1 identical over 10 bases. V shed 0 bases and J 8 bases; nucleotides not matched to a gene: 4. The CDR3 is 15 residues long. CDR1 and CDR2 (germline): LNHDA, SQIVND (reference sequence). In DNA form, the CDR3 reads TGTGCCAGTAGTATAGACCGGGACAGGGGAAAGCCCCAGCATTTT. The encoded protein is CASSIDRDRGKPQHF.

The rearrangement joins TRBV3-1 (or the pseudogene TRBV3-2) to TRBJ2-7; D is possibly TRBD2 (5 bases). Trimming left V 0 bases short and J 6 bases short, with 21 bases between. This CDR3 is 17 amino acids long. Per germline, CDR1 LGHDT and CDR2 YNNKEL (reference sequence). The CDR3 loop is CASSQDPRASSLIEQYF. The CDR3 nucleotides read TGTGCCAGCAGCCAAGATCCCCGGGCTAGCTCCCTCATCGAGCAGTACTTC.

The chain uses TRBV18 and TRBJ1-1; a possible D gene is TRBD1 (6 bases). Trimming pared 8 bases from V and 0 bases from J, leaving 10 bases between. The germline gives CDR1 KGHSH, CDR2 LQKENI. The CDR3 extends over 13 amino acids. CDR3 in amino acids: CASTGTLNTEAFF. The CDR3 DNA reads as TGTGCCAGCACCGGGACATTGAACACTGAAGCTTTCTTT.

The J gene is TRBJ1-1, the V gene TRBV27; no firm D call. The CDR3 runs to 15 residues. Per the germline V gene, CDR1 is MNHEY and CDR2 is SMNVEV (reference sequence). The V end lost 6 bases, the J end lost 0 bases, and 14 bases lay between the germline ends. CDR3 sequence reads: CASRYRTDLNTEAFF. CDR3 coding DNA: TGTGCCAGCAGGTACCGGACGGACTTGAACACTGAAGCTTTCTTT.

This CDR3 reads CASSLTSGGPTSTDTQYF. DNA of the CDR3: TGTGCCAGCAGCTTAACTAGCGGGGGGCCAACCAGCACAGATACGCAGTATTTT. The chain recombines TRBV7-6 with TRBJ2-3, with 12 positions matching TRBD2. Germline CDR1 is SGHVS and CDR2 is FNYEAQ. Unmatched junction bases numbered 6, after V lost 2 bases and J lost 0 bases. The CDR3 has 18 amino acids.

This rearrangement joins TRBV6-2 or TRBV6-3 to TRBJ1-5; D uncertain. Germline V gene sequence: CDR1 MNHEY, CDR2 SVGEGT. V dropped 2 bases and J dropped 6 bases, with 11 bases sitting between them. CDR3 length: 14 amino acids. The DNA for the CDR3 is TGTGCCAGCAGTTACCTACAAGGCGGTCAGCCCCAGCATTTT. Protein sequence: CASSYLQGGQPQHF.

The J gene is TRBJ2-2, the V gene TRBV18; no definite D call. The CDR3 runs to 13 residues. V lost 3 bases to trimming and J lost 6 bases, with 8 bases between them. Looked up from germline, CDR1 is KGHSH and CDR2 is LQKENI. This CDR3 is CASSPSLSGELFF. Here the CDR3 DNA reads TGTGCCAGCTCACCGAGTCTCTCCGGGGAGCTGTTTTTT.

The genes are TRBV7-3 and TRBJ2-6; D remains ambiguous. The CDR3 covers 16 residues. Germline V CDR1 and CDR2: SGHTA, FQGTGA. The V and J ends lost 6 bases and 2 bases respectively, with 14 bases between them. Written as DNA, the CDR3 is TGTGCCAGCAGTCGAAATCTGGGCGCTGGGGCCAACGTCCTGACTTTC. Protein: CASSRNLGAGANVLTF.

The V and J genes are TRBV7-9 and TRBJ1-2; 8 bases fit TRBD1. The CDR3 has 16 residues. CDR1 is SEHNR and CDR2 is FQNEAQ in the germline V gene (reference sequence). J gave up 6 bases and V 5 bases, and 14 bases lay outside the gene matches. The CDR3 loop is CASSTPSQGAGDGYTF. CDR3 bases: TGTGCCAGCAGCACCCCATCGCAGGGGGCAGGGGATGGCTACACCTTC.

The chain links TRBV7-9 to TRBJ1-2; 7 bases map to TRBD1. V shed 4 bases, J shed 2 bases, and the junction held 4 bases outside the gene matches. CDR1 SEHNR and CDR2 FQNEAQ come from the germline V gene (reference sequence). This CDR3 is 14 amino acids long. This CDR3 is CASSSRDSNYGYTF. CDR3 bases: TGTGCCAGCAGCTCCCGGGACAGCAACTATGGCTACACCTTC.

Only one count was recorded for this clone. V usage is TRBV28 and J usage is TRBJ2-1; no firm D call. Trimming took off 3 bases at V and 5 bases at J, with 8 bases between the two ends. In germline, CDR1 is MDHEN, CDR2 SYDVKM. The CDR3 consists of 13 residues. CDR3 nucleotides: TGTGCCAGCAGTTTTCTTGTAAACAATGAGCAGTTCTTC. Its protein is CASSFLVNNEQFF.

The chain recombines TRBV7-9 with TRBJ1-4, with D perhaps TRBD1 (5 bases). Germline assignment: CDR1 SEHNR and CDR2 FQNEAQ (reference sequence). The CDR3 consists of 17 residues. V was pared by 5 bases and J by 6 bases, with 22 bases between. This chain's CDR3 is CASSLNMGRQGDEKLFF. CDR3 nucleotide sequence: TGTGCCAGCAGCCTAAACATGGGGCGGCAGGGTGATGAAAAACTGTTTTTT. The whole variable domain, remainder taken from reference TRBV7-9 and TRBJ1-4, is DTGVSQNPRHKITKRGQNVTFRCDPISEHNRLYWYRQTLGQGPEFLTYFQNEAQLEKSRLLSDRFSAERPKGSFSTLEIQRTEQGDSAMYLCASSLNMGRQGDEKLFFGSGTQLSVL.

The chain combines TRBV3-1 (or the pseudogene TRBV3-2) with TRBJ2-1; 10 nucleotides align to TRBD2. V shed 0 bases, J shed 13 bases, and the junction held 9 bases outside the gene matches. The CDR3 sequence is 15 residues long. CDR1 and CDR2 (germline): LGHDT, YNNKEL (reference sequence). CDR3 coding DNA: TGTGCCAGCAGCCAAGATGGGGCTAGCGGGGGCCACCAGTTCTTC. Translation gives CASSQDGASGGHQFF.